This note documents a single T cell receptor (beta chain) sequence. An end of the junction does not agree with germline; a read error may underlie this. TCRdb keeps only in-frame clones here, not all; method: immunoSEQ multiplex PCR. There are about half a million clones in the sample; roughly 89% occur only once, and about 0.91% lies in the top ten. Looked up from germline, CDR1 is MGHDK and CDR2 is SYGVNS. CDR3 length equals 15 residues. These data belong to a study of blood T cell repertoires in COVID-19. The overall study: The cDNA or gDNA used as material had been derived from T cells, B-cell-depleted T cells, or PBMCs.

The genes are TRBV25-1 and TRBJ2-6, with a weak D call TRBD1 (5 bases). The sample was peripheral blood. The clonotype comes from a young man with COVID-19, enrolled during active disease. In DNA form, the CDR3 reads TGTGTCAGCAGTCCTCCAGGGAACATTGCCAACGTCCTGACTTTC. Amino acids: CVSSPPGNIANVLTF. The complete variable domain, with remaining parts taken from reference TRBV25-1 and TRBJ2-6, reads EADIYQTPRYLVIGTGKKITLECSQTMGHDKMYWYQQDPGMELHLIHYSYGVNSTEKGDLSSESTVSRIRTEHFPLTLESARPSHTSQYLCVSSPPGNIANVLTFGAGSRLTVL.